This TCR beta chain came from a study of blood T cells in healthy people across ages. Overall study findings and caveats: Per million T cells, the diversity of TCR beta decreased roughly linearly as age advanced.

The second PCR ran roughly 7 to 12 cycles with a sample-barcoded 5' primer and J-beta primers. There were at least 3 million CDR3-containing paired-end reads obtained from each sample. Each CDR3 protein is one row after TCRdb ran MiXCR on the 5' RACE reads. The sample has some 890,000 distinct CDR3 sequences, 25% to 35% seen once. This clonotype occurred a few times. Its antigen remains unidentified. CDR3 length: 16 amino acids. Trimming cost V 3 bases and J 0 bases; bases outside gene matches: 5. Per germline, CDR1 MDHEN and CDR2 SYDVKM. This sample also appeared in a second study, on T cells of mothers and their children. According to that study: For cDNA synthesis, the complete extracted RNA was used (around 1.4 ug per 15 ul).

The receptor comes from a woman aged 40 to 50 in good health. Sequenced material: blood. The V call is TRBV28, the J call TRBJ1-3, with 7 bases that match TRBD1. CDR3 in DNA: TGTGCCAGCAGTTTTCGGGACAGACTCTCTGGAAACACCATATATTTT. Amino acid sequence: CASSFRDRLSGNTIYF.